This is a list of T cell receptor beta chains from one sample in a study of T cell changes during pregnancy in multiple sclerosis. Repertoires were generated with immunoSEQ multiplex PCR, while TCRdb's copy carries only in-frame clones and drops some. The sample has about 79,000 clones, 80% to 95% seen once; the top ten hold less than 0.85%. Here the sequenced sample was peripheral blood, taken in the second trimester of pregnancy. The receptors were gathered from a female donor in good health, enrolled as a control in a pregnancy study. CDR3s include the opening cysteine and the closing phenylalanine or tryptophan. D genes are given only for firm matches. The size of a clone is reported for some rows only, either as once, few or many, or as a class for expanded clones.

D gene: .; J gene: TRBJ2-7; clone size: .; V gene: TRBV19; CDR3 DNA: TGTGCCAGTAGTCCCGAATTCGGACTGATCTACGAGCAGTACTTC; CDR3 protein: CASSPEFGLIYEQYF
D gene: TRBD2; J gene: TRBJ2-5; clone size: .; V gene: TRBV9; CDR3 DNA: TGTGCCAGCAGCGGGGGGACTAGCCAAGAGACCCAGTACTTC; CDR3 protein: CASSGGTSQETQYF
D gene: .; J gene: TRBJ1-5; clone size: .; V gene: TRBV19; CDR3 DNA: TGTGCCAGTAGCACGGACAGTCTGAATCAGCCCCAGCATTTT; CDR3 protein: CASSTDSLNQPQHF
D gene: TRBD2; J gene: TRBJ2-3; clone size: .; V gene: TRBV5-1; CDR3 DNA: TGCGCCAGCAGCTCGGCGACTAGCGGGGGCACAGATACGCAGTATTTT; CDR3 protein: CASSSATSGGTDTQYF
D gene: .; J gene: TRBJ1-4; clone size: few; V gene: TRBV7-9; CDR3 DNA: TGTGCCAGCAGCTTAGTCACAACTAATGAAAAACTGTTTTTT; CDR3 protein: CASSLVTTNEKLFF
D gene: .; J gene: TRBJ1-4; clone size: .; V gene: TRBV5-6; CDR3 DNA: TGTGCCAGCAGCTTGCAATTGTCGAGGCAGAAACTGTTTTTT; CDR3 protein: CASSLQLSRQKLFF
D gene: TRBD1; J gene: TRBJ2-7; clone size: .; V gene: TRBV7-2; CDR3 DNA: TGTGCCAGCAGAACAGGGGGCCTCACATCCTACGAGCAGTACTTC; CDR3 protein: CASRTGGLTSYEQYF
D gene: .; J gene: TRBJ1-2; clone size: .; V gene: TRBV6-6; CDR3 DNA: TGTGCCAGCAGTTACCTGTCAGACTATGGCTACACCTTC; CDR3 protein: CASSYLSDYGYTF
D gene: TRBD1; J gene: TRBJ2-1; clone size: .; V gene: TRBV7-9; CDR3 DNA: TGTGCCAGCAGCTTAACGTGGGAACGGGACAGGGGGCTCTCGGAGCAGTTCTTC; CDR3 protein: CASSLTWERDRGLSEQFF
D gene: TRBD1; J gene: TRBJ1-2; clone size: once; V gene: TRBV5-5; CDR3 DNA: TGTGCCAGCAGCTTGGAAGGGACAGGGTCCTATGGCTACACCTTC; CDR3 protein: CASSLEGTGSYGYTF
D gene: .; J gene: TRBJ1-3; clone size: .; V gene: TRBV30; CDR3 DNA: TGTGCCTGGAGTGTAAGGGGGTCTGGAAACACCATATATTTT; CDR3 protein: CAWSVRGSGNTIYF
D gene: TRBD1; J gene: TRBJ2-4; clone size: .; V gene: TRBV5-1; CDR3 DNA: TGCGCCAGCAGCCCGGGACAGGGGGCCAAAAACATTCAGTACTTC; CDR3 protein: CASSPGQGAKNIQYF
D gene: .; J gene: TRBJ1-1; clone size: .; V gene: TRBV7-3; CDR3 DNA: TGTGCCAGCAGCCCGCAGGGGTTTAACACTGAAGCTTTCTTT; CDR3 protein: CASSPQGFNTEAFF
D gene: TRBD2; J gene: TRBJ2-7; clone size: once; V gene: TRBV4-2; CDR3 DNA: TGTGCCAGCAGCCAAGATTGGCTAGCGGGGCCCTACGAGCAGTACTTC; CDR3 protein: CASSQDWLAGPYEQYF
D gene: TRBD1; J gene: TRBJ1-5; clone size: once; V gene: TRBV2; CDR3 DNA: TGTGCCAGCAGTATGTCAGGGGGGAGCTATCAGCCCCAGCATTTT; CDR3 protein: CASSMSGGSYQPQHF
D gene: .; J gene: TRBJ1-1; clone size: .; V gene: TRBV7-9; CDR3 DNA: TGTGCCAGCAGCTTAGGGGCAGGTAACACTGAAGCTTTCTTT; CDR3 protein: CASSLGAGNTEAFF
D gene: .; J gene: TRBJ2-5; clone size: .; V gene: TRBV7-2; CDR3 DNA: TGTGCCAGCAGCTCCGACAGGATGACCCAGTACTTC; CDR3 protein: CASSSDRMTQYF
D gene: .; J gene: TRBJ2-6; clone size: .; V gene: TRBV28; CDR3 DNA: TGTGCCAGCAGTTTTAGACAGTCCCTATCTGGGGCCAACGTCCTGACTTTC; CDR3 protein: CASSFRQSLSGANVLTF
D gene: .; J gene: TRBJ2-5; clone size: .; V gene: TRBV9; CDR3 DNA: TGTGCCAGCAGCGCAGGGAAGGGTTTTCGAGAGACCCAGTACTTC; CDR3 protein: CASSAGKGFRETQYF
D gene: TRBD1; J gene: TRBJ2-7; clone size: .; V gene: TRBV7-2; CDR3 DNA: TGTGCCAGCAGCTTGACACAGGGGTCCCTCTCCTACGAGCAGTACTTC; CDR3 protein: CASSLTQGSLSYEQYF
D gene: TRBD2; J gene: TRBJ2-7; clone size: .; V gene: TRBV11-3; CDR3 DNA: TGTGCCAGCAGCCCCGAGGGAGCGGGGGCCTACGAGCAGTACTTC; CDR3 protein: CASSPEGAGAYEQYF
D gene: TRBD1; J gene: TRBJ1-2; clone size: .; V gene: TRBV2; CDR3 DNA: TGTGCCAGCATTTCGGGACAGGGATTCTATGGCTACACCTTC; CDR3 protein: CASISGQGFYGYTF
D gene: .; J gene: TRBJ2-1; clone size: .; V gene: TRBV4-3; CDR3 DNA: TGCGCCAGCAGCCAAGAAAGGTGGAGCTCCTACAATGAGCAGTTCTTC; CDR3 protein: CASSQERWSSYNEQFF
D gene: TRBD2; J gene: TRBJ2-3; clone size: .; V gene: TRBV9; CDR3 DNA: TGTGCCAGCGCGGAGCGGGGGTCCACAGATACGCAGTATTTT; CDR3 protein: CASAERGSTDTQYF
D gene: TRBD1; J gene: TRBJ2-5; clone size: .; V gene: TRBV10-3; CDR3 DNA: TGTGCCATCGGGGACAGGGGGCAGGAGACCCAGTACTTC; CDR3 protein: CAIGDRGQETQYF
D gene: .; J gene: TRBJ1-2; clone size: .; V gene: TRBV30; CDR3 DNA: TGTGCCTGGAGTCTGGGGGCAGGGGATCGTGGCTACACCTTC; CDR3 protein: CAWSLGAGDRGYTF
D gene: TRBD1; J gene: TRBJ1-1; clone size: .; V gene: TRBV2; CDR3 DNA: TGTGCCAGCAAGGGACAGATGGTTACTGAAGCTTTCTTT; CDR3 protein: CASKGQMVTEAFF
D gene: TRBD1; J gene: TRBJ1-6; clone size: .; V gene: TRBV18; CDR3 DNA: TGTGCCAGCTCACCCCAGGGGGGTTCACCCCTCCACTTT; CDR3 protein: CASSPQGGSPLHF
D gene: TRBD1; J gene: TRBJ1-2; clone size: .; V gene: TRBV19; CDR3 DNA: TGTGCCAGTAGTATAGCCCGGGACAGCTATGGCTACACCTTC; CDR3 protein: CASSIARDSYGYTF
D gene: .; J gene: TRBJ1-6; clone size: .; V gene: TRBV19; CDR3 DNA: TGTGCCAGTAGTATGCGGGTAGTGGATAATTCACCCCTCCACTTT; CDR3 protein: CASSMRVVDNSPLHF
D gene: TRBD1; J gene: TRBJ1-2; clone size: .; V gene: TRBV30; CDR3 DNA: TGTGCCTGGCCGGGACAGGGGGCCGGCTATGGCTACACCTTC; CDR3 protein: CAWPGQGAGYGYTF
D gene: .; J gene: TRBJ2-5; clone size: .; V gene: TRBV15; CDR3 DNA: TGTGCCACCAGCAGAAGGACTGGCGGGGCGGAGACCCAGTACTTC; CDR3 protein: CATSRRTGGAETQYF